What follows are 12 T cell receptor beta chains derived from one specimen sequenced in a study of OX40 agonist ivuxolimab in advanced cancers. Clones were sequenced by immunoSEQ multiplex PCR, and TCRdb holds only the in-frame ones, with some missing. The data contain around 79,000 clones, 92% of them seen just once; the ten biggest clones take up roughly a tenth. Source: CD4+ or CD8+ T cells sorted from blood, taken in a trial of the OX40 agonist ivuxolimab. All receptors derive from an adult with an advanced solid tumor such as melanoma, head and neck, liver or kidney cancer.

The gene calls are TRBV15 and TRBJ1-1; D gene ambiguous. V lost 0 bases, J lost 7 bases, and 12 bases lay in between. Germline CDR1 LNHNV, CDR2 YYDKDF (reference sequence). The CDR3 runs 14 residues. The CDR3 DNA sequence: TGTGCCACCAGCAGAGAAGCCTCACCTAGTGAAGCTTTCTTT. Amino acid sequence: CATSREASPSEAFF.

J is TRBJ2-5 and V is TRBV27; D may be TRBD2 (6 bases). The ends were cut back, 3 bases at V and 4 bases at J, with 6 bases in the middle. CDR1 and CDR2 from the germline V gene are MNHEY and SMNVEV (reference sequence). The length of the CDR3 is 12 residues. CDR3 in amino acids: CASSFGGETQYF. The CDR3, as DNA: TGTGCCAGCAGTTTCGGGGGAGAGACCCAGTACTTC.

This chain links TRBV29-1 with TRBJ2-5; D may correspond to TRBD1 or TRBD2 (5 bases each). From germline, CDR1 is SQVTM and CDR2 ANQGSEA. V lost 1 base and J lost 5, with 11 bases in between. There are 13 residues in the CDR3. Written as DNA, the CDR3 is TGCAGCGTTGAAGGACCGAGGGGTGAGACCCAGTACTTC. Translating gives CSVEGPRGETQYF.

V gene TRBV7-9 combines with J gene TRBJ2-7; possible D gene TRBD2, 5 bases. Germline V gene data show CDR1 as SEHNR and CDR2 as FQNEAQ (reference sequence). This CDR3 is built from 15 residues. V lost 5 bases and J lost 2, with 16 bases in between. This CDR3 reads CASSPTRESAYEQYF. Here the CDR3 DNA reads TGTGCCAGCAGCCCTACACGGGAAAGCGCCTACGAGCAGTACTTC.

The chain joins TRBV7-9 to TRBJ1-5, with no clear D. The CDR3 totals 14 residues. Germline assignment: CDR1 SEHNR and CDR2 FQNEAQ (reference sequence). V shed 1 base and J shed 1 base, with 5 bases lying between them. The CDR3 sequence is CASSLDGSNQPQHF. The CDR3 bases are TGTGCCAGCAGCTTAGATGGCAGCAATCAGCCCCAGCATTTT.

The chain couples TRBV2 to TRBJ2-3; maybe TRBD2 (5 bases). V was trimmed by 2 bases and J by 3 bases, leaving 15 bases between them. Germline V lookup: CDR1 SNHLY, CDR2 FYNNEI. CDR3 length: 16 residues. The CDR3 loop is CASSESVELATDTQYF. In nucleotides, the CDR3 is TGTGCCAGCAGTGAATCCGTTGAGTTAGCGACAGATACGCAGTATTTT.

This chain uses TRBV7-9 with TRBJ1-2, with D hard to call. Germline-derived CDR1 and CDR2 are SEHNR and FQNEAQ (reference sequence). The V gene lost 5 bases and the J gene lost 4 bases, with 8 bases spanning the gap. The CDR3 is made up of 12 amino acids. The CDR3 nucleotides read TGTGCCAGCAGCCCGCTCTCCTATGGCTACACCTTC. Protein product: CASSPLSYGYTF.

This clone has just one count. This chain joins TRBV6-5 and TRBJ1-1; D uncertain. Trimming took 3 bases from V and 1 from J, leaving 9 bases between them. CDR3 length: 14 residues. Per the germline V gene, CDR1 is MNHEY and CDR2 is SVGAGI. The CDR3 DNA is TGTGCCAGCAGTTATCCGCGGAAGAACACTGAAGCTTTCTTT. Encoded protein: CASSYPRKNTEAFF.

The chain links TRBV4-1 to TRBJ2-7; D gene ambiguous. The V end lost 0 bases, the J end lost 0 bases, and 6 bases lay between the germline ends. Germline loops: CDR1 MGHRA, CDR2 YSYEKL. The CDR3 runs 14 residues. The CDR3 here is CASSQEVGSYEQYF. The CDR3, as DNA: TGCGCCAGCAGCCAAGAAGTCGGCTCCTACGAGCAGTACTTC.

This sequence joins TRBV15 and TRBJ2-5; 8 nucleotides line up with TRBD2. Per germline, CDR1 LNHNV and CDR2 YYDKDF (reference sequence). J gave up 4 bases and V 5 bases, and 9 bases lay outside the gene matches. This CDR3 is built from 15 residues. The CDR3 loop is CATSSPRTSTETQYF. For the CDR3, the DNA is TGTGCCACCAGCTCCCCTAGGACTAGCACAGAGACCCAGTACTTC. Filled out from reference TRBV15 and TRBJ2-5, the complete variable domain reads DAMVIQNPRYQVTQFGKPVTLSCSQTLNHNVMYWYQQKSSQAPKLLFHYYDKDFNNEADTPDNFQSRRPNTSFCFLDIRSPGLGDTAMYLCATSSPRTSTETQYFGPGTRLLVL.

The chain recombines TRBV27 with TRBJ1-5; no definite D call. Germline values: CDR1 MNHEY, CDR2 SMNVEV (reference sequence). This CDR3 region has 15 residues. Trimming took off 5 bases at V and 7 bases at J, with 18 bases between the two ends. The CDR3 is CASSPYLTLRQPQHF. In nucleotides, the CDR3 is TGTGCCAGCAGTCCCTACCTTACATTGCGGCAGCCCCAGCATTTT.

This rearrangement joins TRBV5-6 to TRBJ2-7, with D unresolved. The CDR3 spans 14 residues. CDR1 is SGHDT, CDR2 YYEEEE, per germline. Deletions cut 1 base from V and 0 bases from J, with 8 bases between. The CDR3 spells CASSLSGLSYEQYF. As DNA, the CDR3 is TGTGCCAGCAGCTTGTCCGGGCTCTCCTACGAGCAGTACTTC.